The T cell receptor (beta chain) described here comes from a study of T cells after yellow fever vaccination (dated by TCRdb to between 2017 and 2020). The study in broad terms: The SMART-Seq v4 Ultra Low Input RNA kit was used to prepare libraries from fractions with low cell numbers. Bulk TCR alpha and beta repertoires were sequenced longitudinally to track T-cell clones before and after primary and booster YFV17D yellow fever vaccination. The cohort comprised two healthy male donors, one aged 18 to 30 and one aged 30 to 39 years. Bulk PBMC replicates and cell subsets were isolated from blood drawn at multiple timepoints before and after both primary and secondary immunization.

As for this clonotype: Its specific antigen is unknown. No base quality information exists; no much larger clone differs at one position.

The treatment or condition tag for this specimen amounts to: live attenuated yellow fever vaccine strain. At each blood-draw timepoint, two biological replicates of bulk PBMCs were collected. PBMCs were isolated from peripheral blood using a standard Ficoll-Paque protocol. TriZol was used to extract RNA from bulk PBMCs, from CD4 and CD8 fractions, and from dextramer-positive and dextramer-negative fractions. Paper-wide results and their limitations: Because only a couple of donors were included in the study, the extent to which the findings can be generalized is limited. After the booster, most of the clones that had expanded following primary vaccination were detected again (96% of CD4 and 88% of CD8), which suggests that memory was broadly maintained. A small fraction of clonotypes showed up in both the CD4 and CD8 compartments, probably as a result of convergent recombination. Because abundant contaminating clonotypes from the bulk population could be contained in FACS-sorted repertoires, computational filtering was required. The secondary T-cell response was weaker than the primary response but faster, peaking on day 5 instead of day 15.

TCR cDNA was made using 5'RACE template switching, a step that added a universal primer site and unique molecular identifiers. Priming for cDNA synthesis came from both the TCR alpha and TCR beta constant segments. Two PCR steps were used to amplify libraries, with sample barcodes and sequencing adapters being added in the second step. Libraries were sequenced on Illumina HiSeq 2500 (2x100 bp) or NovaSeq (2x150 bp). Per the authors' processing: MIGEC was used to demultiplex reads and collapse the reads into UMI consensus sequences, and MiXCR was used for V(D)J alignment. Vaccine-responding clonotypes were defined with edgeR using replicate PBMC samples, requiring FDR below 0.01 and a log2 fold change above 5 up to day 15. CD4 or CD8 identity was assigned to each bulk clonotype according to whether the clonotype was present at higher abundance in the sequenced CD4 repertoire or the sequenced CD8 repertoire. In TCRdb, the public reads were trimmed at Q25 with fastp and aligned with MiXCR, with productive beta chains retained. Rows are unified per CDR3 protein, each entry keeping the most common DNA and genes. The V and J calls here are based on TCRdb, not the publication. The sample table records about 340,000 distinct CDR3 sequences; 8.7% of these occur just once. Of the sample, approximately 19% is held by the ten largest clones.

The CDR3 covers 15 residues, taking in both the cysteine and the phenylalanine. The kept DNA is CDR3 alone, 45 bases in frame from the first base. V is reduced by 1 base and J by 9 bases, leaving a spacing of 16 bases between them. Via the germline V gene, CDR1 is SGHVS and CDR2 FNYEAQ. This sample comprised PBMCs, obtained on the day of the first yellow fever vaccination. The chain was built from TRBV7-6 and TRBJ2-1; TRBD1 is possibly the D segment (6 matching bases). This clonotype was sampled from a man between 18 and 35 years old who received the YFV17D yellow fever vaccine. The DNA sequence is TGTGCCAGCAGCTTAGACCCTGGGGGCCTAAGTGAGCAGTTCTTC. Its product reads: CASSLDPGGLSEQFF. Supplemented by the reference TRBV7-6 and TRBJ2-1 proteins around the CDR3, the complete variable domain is GAGVSQSPRYKVTKRGQDVALRCDPISGHVSLYWYRQALGQGPEFLTYFNYEAQQDKSGLPNDRFSAERPEGSISTLTIQRTEQRDSAMYRCASSLDPGGLSEQFFGPGTRLTVL.